The 10 T cell receptor beta chains reported below all come from one sample, sequenced in a study of blood T cells in healthy people across ages. A second PCR, run for about 6 to 12 cycles, used a sample-barcoded 5' primer plus a J-beta primer mix. TCRdb reanalysed the 5' RACE reads using MiXCR and keeps one entry per CDR3 protein. The table has 1.5 million to 2 million distinct CDR3 sequences, roughly 50% seen once. Material for sequencing was blood. The receptors come from a middle-aged woman in good health.

This clonotype was counted only a few times. The chain joins TRBV7-8 to TRBJ2-3; 12 bases are shared with TRBD2. From germline, CDR1 is SGHVS and CDR2 FQNEAQ. V was pared by 5 bases and J by 1 base, with 7 bases of the junction left unmatched. There are 17 residues in the CDR3. The CDR3 nucleotides read TGTGCCAGCAGCCCGGCCCGGACTAGCGGGGGCACAGATACGCAGTATTTT. This translates into CASSPARTSGGTDTQYF.

The chain is built from TRBV28 and TRBJ2-5, with D perhaps TRBD1 (5 bases). The J call may be in error: the DNA end matches TRBJ2-7 better. The CDR3 is 16 amino acids. Per germline, CDR1 MDHEN and CDR2 SYDVKM. DNA of the CDR3: TGTGCCAGCAGTTTAAGCCAGGGTTTAGGGCTGTACGAGCAGTACTTC. Amino acids: CASSLSQGLGLYEQYF.

Only a few counts were recorded for this clonotype. The rearrangement joins TRBV28 to TRBJ2-6; D not certain. The V and J ends lost 5 bases and 7 bases respectively, with 12 bases between them. The germline gives CDR1 MDHEN, CDR2 SYDVKM. The CDR3 has 14 residues. In DNA, the CDR3 is TGTGCCAGCAGTCCTCCCGCTCTAGCCAACGTCCTGACTTTC. Its protein product is CASSPPALANVLTF. Supplemented by reference TRBV28 and TRBJ2-6, the full variable domain reads DVKVTQSSRYLVKRTGEKVFLECVQDMDHENMFWYRQDPGLGLRLIYFSYDVKMKEKGDIPEGYSVSREKKERFSLILESASTNQTSMYLCASSPPALANVLTFGAGSRLTVL.

The chain is built from TRBV5-1 and TRBJ2-6; D not certain. The CDR3 has 17 residues. Trimming removed 0 bases from V and 0 bases from J, with 10 bases in between. Germline assignment: CDR1 SGHRS and CDR2 YFSETQ. The CDR3 bases are TGCGCCAGCAGCTTGGCCAGGTCACGCTCTGGGGCCAACGTCCTGACTTTC. Encoded protein: CASSLARSRSGANVLTF.

This chain joins TRBV2 and TRBJ2-7, with TRBD1 identical over 8 bases. The CDR3 runs to 15 residues. V was clipped by 10 bases and J by 4 bases; unmatched bases: 15. Germline values: CDR1 SNHLY, CDR2 FYNNEI. This chain's CDR3 is CANKEGTGGQYEQYF. CDR3 bases: TGTGCCAACAAGGAGGGGACAGGTGGTCAATACGAGCAGTACTTC.

This chain links TRBV25-1 with TRBJ1-4, with D unclear. Germline-derived CDR1 and CDR2 are MGHDK and SYGVNS. The CDR3 runs to 11 residues. The ends were cut back, 7 bases at V and 6 bases at J, with 6 bases in the middle. CDR3 bases: TGTGCCAGCATCCTCCATGAAAAACTGTTTTTT. It encodes CASILHEKLFF. Variable domain in full (rest from reference TRBV25-1 and TRBJ1-4): EADIYQTPRYLVIGTGKKITLECSQTMGHDKMYWYQQDPGMELHLIHYSYGVNSTEKGDLSSESTVSRIRTEHFPLTLESARPSHTSQYLCASILHEKLFFGSGTQLSVL.

This clonotype was seen a handful of times. The chain links TRBV29-1 to TRBJ2-6, with D perhaps matching TRBD1 (5 bases). The length of the CDR3 is 14 residues. V was shortened by 4 bases and J by 1 base, with 8 bases between the two germline ends. Germline lookup yields CDR1 SQVTM and CDR2 ANQGSEA. The CDR3 is CSVVGQSGANVLTF. For the CDR3, the DNA is TGCAGCGTTGTGGGGCAGTCTGGGGCCAACGTCCTGACTTTC. Complete variable domain (other parts from reference TRBV29-1 and TRBJ2-6): SAVISQKPSRDICQRGTSLTIQCQVDSQVTMMFWYRQQPGQSLTLIATANQGSEATYESGFVIDKFPISRPNLTFSTLTVSNMSPEDSSIYLCSVVGQSGANVLTFGAGSRLTVL.

This rearrangement joins TRBV28 to TRBJ1-5; TRBD1 is a possible D gene (6 bases). CDR3 length equals 12 residues. Germline V gene sequence: CDR1 MDHEN, CDR2 SYDVKM. V shed 5 bases and J shed 8 bases, with 10 bases lying between them. CDR3 nucleotides: TGTGCCAGCAGTGCAACAGGGAAGCCCCAGCATTTT. This encodes CASSATGKPQHF. Looking up the rest from reference TRBV28 and TRBJ1-5 gives the full variable domain: DVKVTQSSRYLVKRTGEKVFLECVQDMDHENMFWYRQDPGLGLRLIYFSYDVKMKEKGDIPEGYSVSREKKERFSLILESASTNQTSMYLCASSATGKPQHFGDGTRLSIL.

This clonotype was detected a few times. V and J are TRBV12-3 or TRBV12-4 and TRBJ2-7, with TRBD1 identical over 9 bases. With V trimmed by 6 bases and J by 4 bases, 7 bases remained unmatched. This CDR3 spans 14 amino acids. The CDR3 loop reads CASSTTGGAYEQYF. The CDR3 coding sequence is TGTGCCAGCAGCACCACAGGGGGCGCGTACGAGCAGTACTTC.

This sequence joins TRBV29-1 and TRBJ2-3; 12 bases match TRBD2. Germline V lookup: CDR1 SQVTM, CDR2 ANQGSEA. This CDR3 contains 17 residues. The V gene end was trimmed by 0 bases and the J gene end by 2 bases; junction bases not matched to a gene: 6. The CDR3 spells CSVEDWRTSGDTDTQYF. CDR3 nucleotides: TGCAGCGTTGAAGATTGGCGGACTAGCGGGGACACAGATACGCAGTATTTT.